This TCR beta chain stems from a study of T cell clonotyping in hematopoietic cell transplantation. Profiling relied on immunoSEQ multiplex PCR, and the TCRdb table lists in-frame clones only, not all of them. The data show some 16,000 clones, about two thirds seen once. The V gene lost 0 bases and the J gene lost 4 bases, with 12 bases spanning the gap. The CDR3 covers 14 residues. CDR1 is GTSNPN and CDR2 is SVGIG in the germline V gene (reference sequence). Sequencing was performed on PBMCs, taken 30 days after allogeneic stem cell transplant. The clonotype comes from a male patient aged 45-60 years who had an allogeneic stem cell transplant from an unrelated donor, so T cells may come from the graft donor. Some clones in this sample may be carry-over from other donors' samples. This chain uses TRBV30 with TRBJ1-2; D may be TRBD1 (6 bases). This chain's CDR3 is CAWSVMRGGYGYTF. Written as DNA, the CDR3 is TGTGCCTGGAGTGTAATGAGGGGGGGCTATGGCTACACCTTC. The full variable domain, completed using reference TRBV30 and TRBJ1-2, is SQTIHQWPATLVQPVGSPLSLECTVEGTSNPNLYWYRQAAGRGLQLLFYSVGIGQISSEVPQNLSASRPQDRQFILSSKKLLLSDSGFYLCAWSVMRGGYGYTFGSGTRLTVV.